The 25 T cell receptor beta chains below all came from one sample that was sequenced in a study of cytomegalovirus exposure and HLA in healthy donors. Assay: immunoSEQ multiplex PCR; the TCRdb copy retains only in-frame clones and omits some. The sample consists of around 160,000 clones, about 82% of them appearing once. The sequencing sample was made of PBMCs. Every receptor here comes from a man aged 25 to 40 in good health and CMV-seropositive.

The chain couples TRBV7-9 to TRBJ2-4, with 8 bases identical to TRBD1. The CDR3 consists of 15 residues. Germline V CDR1 and CDR2: SEHNR, FQNEAQ (reference sequence). Trimming cost V 1 base and J 4 bases; bases outside gene matches: 3. Here the CDR3 reads CASSLGTGTKNIQYF. CDR3 sequence (DNA): TGTGCCAGCAGCTTAGGGACAGGGACTAAAAACATTCAGTACTTC. The variable domain in full, with the rest retrieved from reference TRBV7-9 and TRBJ2-4, is DTGVSQNPRHKITKRGQNVTFRCDPISEHNRLYWYRQTLGQGPEFLTYFQNEAQLEKSRLLSDRFSAERPKGSFSTLEIQRTEQGDSAMYLCASSLGTGTKNIQYFGAGTRLSVL.

The V and J genes are TRBV14 and TRBJ2-2, with a weak D call TRBD2 (6 bases). The V gene lost 3 bases and the J gene lost 0 bases, with 8 bases spanning the gap. The CDR3 is made up of 15 amino acids. CDR1 is SGHDN and CDR2 is FVKESK in the germline V gene. The CDR3 DNA follows: TGTGCCAGCAGCCAGCGGGGCGCGAACACCGGGGAGCTGTTTTTT. Encoded protein: CASSQRGANTGELFF.

The V call is TRBV10-3, the J call TRBJ2-2, with a tentative D call TRBD2 (6 bases). The CDR3 loop spans 14 amino acids. In germline, CDR1 is ENHRY, CDR2 SYGVKD. Trimming cost V 7 bases and J 5 bases, with 14 bases left between them. This chain's CDR3 is CAINGLAGTGELFF. CDR3 bases: TGTGCCATCAACGGACTGGCGGGGACCGGGGAGCTGTTTTTT.

The chain couples TRBV29-1 to TRBJ2-3, with TRBD1 identical over 7 bases. Trimming removed 3 bases from V and 1 base from J; junction bases left unmatched: 1. This CDR3 region has 13 residues. The V gene's germline CDR1 is SQVTM and CDR2 ANQGSEA. CDR3 sequence (DNA): TGCAGCGTTGACGACAGGGGCACAGATACGCAGTATTTT. It encodes CSVDDRGTDTQYF.

CDR3 sequence: CASGLGQSYEQYF. CDR3 nucleotide sequence: TGTGCTAGTGGTTTGGGACAGTCCTACGAGCAGTACTTC. This chain uses TRBV12-5 with TRBJ2-7; possibly TRBD1 for D (5 bases). Between the trimmed V and J ends, which lost 1 base and 1 base, there was a span of 5 bases. The length of the CDR3 is 13 residues. Germline V gene lookup returns CDR1 LGHNT and CDR2 FRNRAP. The full variable domain, rest sourced from reference TRBV12-5 and TRBJ2-7, is DARVTQTPRHKVTEMGQEVTMRCQPILGHNTVFWYRQTMMQGLELLAYFRNRAPLDDSGMPKDRFSAEMPDATLATLKIQPSEPRDSAVYFCASGLGQSYEQYFGPGTRLTVT.

The chain recombines TRBV29-1 with TRBJ2-3, with 10 bases matching TRBD2. The ends lost 6 bases at V and 3 bases at J; junction bases unmatched: 21. The CDR3 length is 19 residues. Germline CDR1 SQVTM, CDR2 ANQGSEA. The CDR3 nucleotides read TGCAGCGTCGCCCAGAGACTCGTTACTAGCGGGGAAGGAACAGATACGCAGTATTTT. Its protein product is CSVAQRLVTSGEGTDTQYF.

The rearrangement uses TRBV10-3 and TRBJ1-6; D is perhaps TRBD1 (6 bases). Trimming took off 1 base at V and 9 bases at J, with 13 bases between the two ends. The CDR3 totals 15 residues. Germline-derived CDR1 and CDR2 are ENHRY and SYGVKD. DNA of the CDR3: TGTGCCATCAGTGAGTACAGGGCCCCGAGTTCACCCCTCCACTTT. Its translation: CAISEYRAPSSPLHF.

The V gene is TRBV4-1, the J gene TRBJ2-2; D perhaps matches TRBD1 (6 bases). Germline CDR1 is MGHRA and CDR2 is YSYEKL. The CDR3 is 15 residues long. Trimming stripped 6 bases from V and 3 bases from J, with 14 bases between. The CDR3 DNA reads TGCGCCAGCAGGTCCCGGGACATTTACACCGGGGAGCTGTTTTTT. This sequence encodes CASRSRDIYTGELFF.

The chain recombines TRBV19 with TRBJ1-5; 9 nucleotides agree with TRBD1. This CDR3 is built from 15 residues. Germline CDR1 and CDR2: LNHDA and SQIVND (reference sequence). Trimming took 10 bases from V and 8 from J; bases not matched to a gene: 15. The CDR3 DNA is TGTGCCACCCGAAGGCGGGGACAGGGAAGAGAGCCCCAGCATTTT. As protein: CATRRRGQGREPQHF.

The gene calls are TRBV5-1 and TRBJ2-7, with 11 positions matching TRBD2. The CDR3 runs 15 residues. V lost 4 bases, J lost 6 bases, and 9 bases stayed unmatched. Germline CDR1 and CDR2: SGHRS and YFSETQ. CDR3 coding DNA: TGCGCCAGCAGCCCGGGTAGCGGGGGGGCCGGCGAGCAGTACTTC. Protein sequence: CASSPGSGGAGEQYF.

As concerns this clone: Different DNA sequences within this sample yield the same CDR3. This chain joins TRBV7-3 and TRBJ2-3, with 11 bases matching TRBD2. V was clipped by 5 bases and J by 2 bases; unmatched bases: 3. Germline V CDR1 and CDR2: SGHTA, FQGTGA. The CDR3 is 15 residues long. The CDR3 nucleotides are TGTGCCAGCAGCCGACTAGCGGGGTACACAGATACGCAGTATTTT. Encoded protein: CASSRLAGYTDTQYF.

This chain connects TRBV4-3 to TRBJ2-3; a possible D gene is TRBD2 (5 bases). This CDR3 contains 17 residues. The V gene's germline CDR1 is LGHNA and CDR2 YSLEER. The V end was cut by 1 base, the J end by 0 bases, with 14 bases between. The CDR3 DNA is TGCGCCAGCAGCCAAGGCCCGGGGAGACCCAGCACAGATACGCAGTATTTT. Translation gives CASSQGPGRPSTDTQYF.

The sample holds a few counts of this clone. The rearrangement joins TRBV7-6 to TRBJ1-2; possibly TRBD1 for D (5 bases). From germline, CDR1 is SGHVS and CDR2 FNYEAQ. The CDR3 loop spans 15 amino acids. Trimming left V 5 bases short and J 5 bases short, with 18 bases between. DNA of the CDR3: TGTGCCAGCAGCCCCGGACATCCTGGCGGATATGGCTACACCTTC. Translating gives CASSPGHPGGYGYTF.

This clone was found a few times. The rearrangement joins TRBV6-5 to TRBJ2-7; no clear D. The V end lost 2 bases, the J end lost 3 bases, and 11 bases lay between the germline ends. The germline V gene encodes CDR1 MNHEY and CDR2 SVGAGI. The CDR3 is made up of 14 amino acids. CDR3 residues: CASSYGATNYEQYF. DNA for the CDR3: TGTGCCAGCAGTTACGGAGCCACCAACTACGAGCAGTACTTC.

This sequence joins TRBV7-9 and TRBJ2-7; maybe TRBD1 (5 bases). The CDR3 loop spans 17 amino acids. Germline assignment: CDR1 SEHNR and CDR2 FQNEAQ (reference sequence). With 1 base removed from V and 6 bases from J, the gap between germline ends came to 22 bases. This CDR3 reads CASSLVVGRLLGAEQYF. The DNA for the CDR3 is TGTGCCAGCAGCTTAGTCGTCGGCCGGCTCCTAGGGGCCGAGCAGTACTTC.

About this clone itself: Possible read error: a much larger clone is one base away. V usage is TRBV6-5 and J usage is TRBJ2-3; 15 nucleotides line up with TRBD2. The CDR3 covers 15 residues. V was clipped by 5 bases and J by 4 bases; unmatched bases: 1. Germline CDR1 is MNHEY and CDR2 is SVGAGI. The CDR3 protein is CASSGLAGGPDTQYF. Here the CDR3 DNA reads TGTGCCAGCAGTGGACTAGCGGGGGGGCCAGATACGCAGTATTTT.

This clone has a single count. V and J are TRBV5-4 and TRBJ1-5, with 8 bases identical to TRBD1. Trimming took 4 bases from V and 0 from J; bases not matched to a gene: 9. Germline CDR1 and CDR2: SGHNT and YYREEE (reference sequence). This CDR3 contains 17 residues. CDR3 amino acids: CASSPDRGRGSNQPQHF. The CDR3 nucleotides read TGTGCCAGCAGCCCAGACAGGGGAAGGGGTAGCAATCAGCCCCAGCATTTT.

This sequence joins TRBV7-8 and TRBJ1-3; the D gene is possibly TRBD1 (5 bases). This CDR3 has 15 amino acids. CDR1 is SGHVS and CDR2 is FQNEAQ in the germline V gene. V lost 5 bases to trimming and J lost 0 bases, with 11 bases between them. In DNA form, the CDR3 reads TGTGCCAGCAGCGTGACAGAAGGCTCTGGAAACACCATATATTTT. Protein: CASSVTEGSGNTIYF.

For the CDR3, the DNA is TGTGCCAGCGAAACAGGGAGTGGGTTGACTGAAGCTTTCTTT. It translates to CASETGSGLTEAFF. The V gene is TRBV19, the J gene TRBJ1-1, with D perhaps TRBD1 (6 bases). Germline values: CDR1 LNHDA, CDR2 SQIVND (reference sequence). The length of the CDR3 is 14 residues. V was clipped by 9 bases and J by 5 bases, with 19 bases between them.

The chain links TRBV5-1 to TRBJ2-5, with TRBD1 identical over 7 bases. CDR1 and CDR2 from the germline V gene are SGHRS and YFSETQ. V shed 4 bases, J shed 2 bases, and the junction held 8 bases outside the gene matches. CDR3 size: 15 residues. CDR3 region: CASSMNRGLQETQYF. The DNA for the CDR3 is TGCGCCAGCAGCATGAACAGGGGCCTACAAGAGACCCAGTACTTC.

V gene TRBV5-1 combines with J gene TRBJ2-7; 9 nucleotides agree with TRBD1. The CDR3 length is 16 residues. Trimming took 4 bases from V and 3 from J; bases not matched to a gene: 11. Germline V CDR1 and CDR2: SGHRS, YFSETQ. The CDR3 bases are TGCGCCAGCAGCCCGGAACCGGACAGGGGTCACTACGAGCAGTACTTC. Encoded protein: CASSPEPDRGHYEQYF.

The chain recombines TRBV5-8 with TRBJ2-1; 12 bases are a match to TRBD2. This CDR3 is built from 15 residues. V was clipped by 4 bases and J by 10 bases; unmatched bases: 9. Per germline, CDR1 SGHTS and CDR2 YDEGEE. CDR3 amino acids: CASSPRGLAGREQFF. CDR3 DNA: TGTGCCAGCAGCCCTCGAGGACTAGCGGGGCGGGAGCAGTTCTTC.

This clone was observed a few times. This sequence joins TRBV30 and TRBJ1-6; D gene uncertain. Trimming took 3 bases from V and 8 from J, leaving 14 bases between them. The CDR3 totals 14 residues. The germline CDR1 and CDR2 sequences are GTSNPN and SVGIG (reference sequence). In DNA form, the CDR3 reads TGTGCCTGGAGAATCCCGGGAATGGATTCACCCCTCCACTTT. Amino acids: CAWRIPGMDSPLHF. Based on the CDR3 plus reference TRBV30 and TRBJ1-6, the full variable domain is SQTIHQWPATLVQPVGSPLSLECTVEGTSNPNLYWYRQAAGRGLQLLFYSVGIGQISSEVPQNLSASRPQDRQFILSSKKLLLSDSGFYLCAWRIPGMDSPLHFGNGTRLTVT.

In this sample, this clone turned up a few times. The genes are TRBV5-4 and TRBJ1-2; 7 nucleotides agree with TRBD1. V lost 4 bases and J lost 3; bases outside the gene matches: 6. Germline V gene sequence: CDR1 SGHNT, CDR2 YYREEE (reference sequence). The CDR3 is 14 amino acids. The CDR3 sequence: CASSQNRGDYGYTF. The CDR3 coding sequence is TGTGCCAGCAGCCAAAACAGGGGCGACTATGGCTACACCTTC.

The chain employs TRBV5-1 and TRBJ2-5; tentative D call: TRBD1 (7 bases). There are 15 residues in the CDR3. Germline CDR1 reads SGHRS; CDR2 reads YFSETQ. Trimming left V 4 bases short and J 0 bases short, with 13 bases between. CDR3 in amino acids: CASSRGTADQETQYF. DNA for the CDR3: TGCGCCAGCAGCCGCGGGACAGCTGACCAAGAGACCCAGTACTTC.